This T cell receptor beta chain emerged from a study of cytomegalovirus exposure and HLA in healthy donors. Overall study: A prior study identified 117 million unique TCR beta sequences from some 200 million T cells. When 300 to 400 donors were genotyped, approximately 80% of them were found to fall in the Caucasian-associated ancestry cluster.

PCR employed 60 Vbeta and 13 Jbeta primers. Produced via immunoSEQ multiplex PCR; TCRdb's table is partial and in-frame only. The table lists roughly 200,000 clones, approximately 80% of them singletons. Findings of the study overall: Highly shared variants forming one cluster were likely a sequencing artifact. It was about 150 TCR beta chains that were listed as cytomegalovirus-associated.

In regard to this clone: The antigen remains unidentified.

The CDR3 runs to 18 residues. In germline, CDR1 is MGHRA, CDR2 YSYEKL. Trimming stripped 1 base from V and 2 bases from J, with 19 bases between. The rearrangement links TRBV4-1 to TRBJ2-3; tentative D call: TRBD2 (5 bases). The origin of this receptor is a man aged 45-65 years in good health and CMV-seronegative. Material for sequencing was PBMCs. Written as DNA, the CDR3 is TGCGCCAGCAGCCAAGTCCAGCGCGGGTCCCCCCCCACAGATACGCAGTATTTT. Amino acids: CASSQVQRGSPPTDTQYF.